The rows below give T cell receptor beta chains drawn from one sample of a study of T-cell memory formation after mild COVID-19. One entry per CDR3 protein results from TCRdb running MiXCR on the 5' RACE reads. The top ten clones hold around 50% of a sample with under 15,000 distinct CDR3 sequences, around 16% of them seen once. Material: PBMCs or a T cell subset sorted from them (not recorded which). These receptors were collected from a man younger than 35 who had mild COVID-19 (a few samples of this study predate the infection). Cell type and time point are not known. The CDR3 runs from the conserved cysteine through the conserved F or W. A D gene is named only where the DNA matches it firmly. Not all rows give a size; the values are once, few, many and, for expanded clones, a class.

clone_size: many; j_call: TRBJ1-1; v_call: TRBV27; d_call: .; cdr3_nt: TGTGCCAGCAGCAGAATAACGAACACTGAAGCTTTCTTT; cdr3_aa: CASSRITNTEAFF
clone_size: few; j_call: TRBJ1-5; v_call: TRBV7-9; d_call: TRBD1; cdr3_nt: TGTGCCAGCAGTCAGGATGGGACAGATTTTCAGCCCCAGCATTTT; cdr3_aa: CASSQDGTDFQPQHF
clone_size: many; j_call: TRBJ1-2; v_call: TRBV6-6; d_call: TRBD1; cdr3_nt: TGTGCCAGCAGTACACAGGGGGGGTACTATGGCTACACCTTC; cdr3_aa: CASSTQGGYYGYTF
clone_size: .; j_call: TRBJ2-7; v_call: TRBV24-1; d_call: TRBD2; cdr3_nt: TGTGCCACCAGTGATTTGGGGCTAGCGGGAATCGACGAGCAGTACTTC; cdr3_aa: CATSDLGLAGIDEQYF
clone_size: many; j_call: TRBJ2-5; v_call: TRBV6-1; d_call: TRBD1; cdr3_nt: TGTGCCAGCAGGGGAGACAGGGCCCAGACCCAGTACTTC; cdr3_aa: CASRGDRAQTQYF
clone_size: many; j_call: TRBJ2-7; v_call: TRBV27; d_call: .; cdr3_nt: TGTGCCAGCAGTTTTACCGGCTCCTACGAGCAGTACTTC; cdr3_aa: CASSFTGSYEQYF
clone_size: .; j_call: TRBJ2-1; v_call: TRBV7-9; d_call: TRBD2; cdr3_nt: TGTGCCAGCAGCCCTAGCGGGCGAGGATACAATGAGCAGTTCTTC; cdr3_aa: CASSPSGRGYNEQFF
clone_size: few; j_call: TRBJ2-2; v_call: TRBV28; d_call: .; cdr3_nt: TGTGCCAGCAGAAACACCGGGGAGCTGTTTTTT; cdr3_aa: CASRNTGELFF
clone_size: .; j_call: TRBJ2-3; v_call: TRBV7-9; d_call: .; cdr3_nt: TGTGCCAGCAGCTTAGGATTCGAGAGCACAGATACGCAGTATTTT; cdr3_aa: CASSLGFESTDTQYF
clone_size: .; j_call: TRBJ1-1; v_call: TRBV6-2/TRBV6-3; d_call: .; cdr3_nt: TGTGCCAGCAGTTGGCCCTGGGTGAACACTGAAGCTTTCTTT; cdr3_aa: CASSWPWVNTEAFF
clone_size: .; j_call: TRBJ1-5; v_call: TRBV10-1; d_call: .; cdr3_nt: TGCGCCAGCAGTGAACCACAGGCGACGTTGAGCAATCAGCCCCAGCATTTT; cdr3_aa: CASSEPQATLSNQPQHF
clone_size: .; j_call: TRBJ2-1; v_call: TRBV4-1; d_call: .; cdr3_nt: TGCGCCAGCAGTAACCCCGACGTTAACAATGAGCAGTTCTTC; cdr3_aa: CASSNPDVNNEQFF
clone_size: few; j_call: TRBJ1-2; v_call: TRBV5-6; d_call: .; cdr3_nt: TGTGCCAGCAGCTTGGGCAGCCACTATGGCTACACCTTC; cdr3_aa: CASSLGSHYGYTF
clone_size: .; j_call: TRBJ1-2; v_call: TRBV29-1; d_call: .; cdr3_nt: TGCAGCGTTGGCTCCGGGGCCCCGGACTATGGCTACACCTTC; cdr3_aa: CSVGSGAPDYGYTF
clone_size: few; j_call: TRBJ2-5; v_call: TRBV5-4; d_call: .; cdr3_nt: TGTGCCAGCAGTCCCCTAAGTGTGGAGACCCAGTACTTC; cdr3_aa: CASSPLSVETQYF
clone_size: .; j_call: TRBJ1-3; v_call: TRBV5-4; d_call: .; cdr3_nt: TGTGCCAGCAGCTCCCGGCCCCGCGGGGACACCATATATTTT; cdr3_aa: CASSSRPRGDTIYF
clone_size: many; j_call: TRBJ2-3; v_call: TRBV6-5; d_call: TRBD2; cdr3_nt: TGTGCCAGCAGATCCTGGGTAGCGGGGGTTGATACGCAGTATTTT; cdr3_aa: CASRSWVAGVDTQYF
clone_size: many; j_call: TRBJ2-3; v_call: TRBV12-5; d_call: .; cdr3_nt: TGTGCTAGTGGTTTGGGGAGGGGGGACCCTCAATTT; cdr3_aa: CASGLGRGDPQF
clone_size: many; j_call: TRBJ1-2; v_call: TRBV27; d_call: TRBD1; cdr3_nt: TGTGCCAGCAGTTCCCTCGGGACAGGGTGCTATGGCTACACCTTC; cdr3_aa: CASSSLGTGCYGYTF
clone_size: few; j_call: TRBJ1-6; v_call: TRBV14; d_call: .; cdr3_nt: TGTGCCAGCAGCCAAGAGGGGGCTCTCGGTACACCCCTCCACTTT; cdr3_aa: CASSQEGALGTPLHF
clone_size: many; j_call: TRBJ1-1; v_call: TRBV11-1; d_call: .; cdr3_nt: TGTGCCAGCAGCTTAGAGGGTAGCACTGAAGCTTTCTTT; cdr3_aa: CASSLEGSTEAFF
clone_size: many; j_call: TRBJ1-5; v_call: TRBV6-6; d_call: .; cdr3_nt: TGTGCCAGCCGGCTCAGGGGCCAGGGCCAGCCCCAGCATTTT; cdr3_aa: CASRLRGQGQPQHF
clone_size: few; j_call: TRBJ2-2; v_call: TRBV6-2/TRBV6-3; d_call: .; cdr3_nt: TGTGCCAGCAGTTACAGGGGGGTGATCCCCCTCGAGACCGGGGAGCTGTTTTTT; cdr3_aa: CASSYRGVIPLETGELFF
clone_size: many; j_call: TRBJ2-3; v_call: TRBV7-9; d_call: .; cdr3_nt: TGTGCCAGCAGGAGGGGATCCGGGACGGCGGTCGCAGATACGCAGTATTTT; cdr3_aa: CASRRGSGTAVADTQYF
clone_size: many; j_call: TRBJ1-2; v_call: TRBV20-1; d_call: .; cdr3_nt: TGCAGTGCGCTCCCCTCCTATGGCTACACCTTC; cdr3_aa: CSALPSYGYTF
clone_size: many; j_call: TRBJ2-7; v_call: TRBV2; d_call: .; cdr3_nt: TGTGCCAGCAGTGGTCCCAACTGGGGGGACCTCTTGGTAGATGAGCAGTACTTC; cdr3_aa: CASSGPNWGDLLVDEQYF
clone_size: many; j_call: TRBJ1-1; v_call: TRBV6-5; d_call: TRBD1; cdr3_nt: TGTGCCAGCAGTTACGGCGGGACAGCTAGCACTGAAGCTTTCTTT; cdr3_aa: CASSYGGTASTEAFF
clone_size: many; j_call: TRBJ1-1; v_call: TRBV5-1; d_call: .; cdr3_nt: TGCGCCAGCAGCTTCGCAGGGAGGGTCACTGAAGCTTTCTTT; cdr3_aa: CASSFAGRVTEAFF
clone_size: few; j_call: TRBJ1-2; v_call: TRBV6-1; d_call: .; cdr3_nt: TGTGCCAGCACCTATTCAAGGGTAATCGCTAACTATGGCTACACCTTC; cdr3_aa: CASTYSRVIANYGYTF
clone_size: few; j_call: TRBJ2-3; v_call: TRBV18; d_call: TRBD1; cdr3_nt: TGTGCCAGCTCACCAAGCTCAGGGGGCTCAGATACGCAGTATTTT; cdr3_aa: CASSPSSGGSDTQYF
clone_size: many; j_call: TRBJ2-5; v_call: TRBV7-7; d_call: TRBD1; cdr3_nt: TGTGCCAGCAGCAGAGACAGGGCGCAAGAGACCCAGTACTTC; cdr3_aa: CASSRDRAQETQYF
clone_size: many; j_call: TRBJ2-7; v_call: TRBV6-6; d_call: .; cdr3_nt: TGTGCCAGCGGTGCGATCGAGCAGTACTTC; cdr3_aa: CASGAIEQYF
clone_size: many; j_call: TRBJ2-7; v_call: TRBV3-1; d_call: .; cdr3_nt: TGTGCCAGCAGCCAACAATCGAATAGTTTTGGTGGGGGCGAGCAGTACTTC; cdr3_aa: CASSQQSNSFGGGEQYF
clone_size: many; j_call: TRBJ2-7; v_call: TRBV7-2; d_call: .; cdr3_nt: TGTGCCAGCAGCTTAGAGGTCTACGAGCAGTACTTC; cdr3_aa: CASSLEVYEQYF
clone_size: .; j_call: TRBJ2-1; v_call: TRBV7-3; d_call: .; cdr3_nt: TGTGCCAGCAGCCACCTCCCCCGGGCAAAGGCCTGGGGCTACAATGAGCAGTTCTTC; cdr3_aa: CASSHLPRAKAWGYNEQFF
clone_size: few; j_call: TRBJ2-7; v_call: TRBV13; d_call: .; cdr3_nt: TGTGCCAGCAGCTCTCCCTACTCCTACGAGCAGTACTTC; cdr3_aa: CASSSPYSYEQYF
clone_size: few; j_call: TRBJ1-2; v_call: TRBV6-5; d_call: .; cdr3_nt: TGTGCCAGCAGTTATGGACCTGGGGGTGGCTACACCTTC; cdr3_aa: CASSYGPGGGYTF
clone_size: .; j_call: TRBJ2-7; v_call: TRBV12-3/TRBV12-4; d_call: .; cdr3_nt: TGTGCCAGCAGGCGAACAGGGAACGAGCAGTACTTC; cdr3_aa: CASRRTGNEQYF
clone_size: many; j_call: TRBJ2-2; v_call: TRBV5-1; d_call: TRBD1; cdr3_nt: TGCGCCAGCAGCTCGGGACAGGGTTTCGGGGAGCTGTTTTTT; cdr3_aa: CASSSGQGFGELFF
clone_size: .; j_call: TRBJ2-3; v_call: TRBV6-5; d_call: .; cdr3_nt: TGTGCCAGCAGTTACTCGGTCCCGGGTGGCACAGATACGCAGTATTTT; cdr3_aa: CASSYSVPGGTDTQYF
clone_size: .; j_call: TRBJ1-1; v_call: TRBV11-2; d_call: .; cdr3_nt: TGTGCCAGCAGCTTAGTGGGGGATGATCAGAATGCTTTCTTT; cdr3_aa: CASSLVGDDQNAFF
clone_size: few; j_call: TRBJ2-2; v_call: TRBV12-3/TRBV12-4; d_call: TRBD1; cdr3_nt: TGTGCCAGCAGGAAAACAGGGGGTTGGACCGGGGAGCTGTTTTTT; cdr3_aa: CASRKTGGWTGELFF
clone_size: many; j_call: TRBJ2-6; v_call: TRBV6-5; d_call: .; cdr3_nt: TGTGCCAGCAGCTGGATGGTGGCGTCTGGGGCCAACGTCCTGACTTTC; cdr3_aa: CASSWMVASGANVLTF
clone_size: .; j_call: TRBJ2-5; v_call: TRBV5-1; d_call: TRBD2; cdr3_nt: TGCGCCAGCTCACTAGCGGTTGAGGAGACCCAGTACTTC; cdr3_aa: CASSLAVEETQYF
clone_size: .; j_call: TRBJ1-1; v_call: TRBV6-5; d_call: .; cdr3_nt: TGTGCCAGCAGTCATCAGGGCTTTGAAGCTTTCTTT; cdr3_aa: CASSHQGFEAFF
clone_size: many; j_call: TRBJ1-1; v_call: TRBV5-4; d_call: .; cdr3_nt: TGTGCCAGCAGCGATTGGACAGCTAAGCACACTGAAGCTTTCTTT; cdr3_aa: CASSDWTAKHTEAFF
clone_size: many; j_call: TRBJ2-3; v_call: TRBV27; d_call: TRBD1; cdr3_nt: TGTGCCAGCACCGTATGGACAGGCGGCACAGATACGCAGTATTTT; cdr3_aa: CASTVWTGGTDTQYF
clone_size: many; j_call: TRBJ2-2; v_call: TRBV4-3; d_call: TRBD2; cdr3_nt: TGCGCCAGCAGCCATCCAACCGTTAGCGGGCACGGGGAGCTGTTTTTT; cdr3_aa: CASSHPTVSGHGELFF
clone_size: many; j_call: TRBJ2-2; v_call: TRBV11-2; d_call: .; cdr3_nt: TGTGCCAGCAGCCCCGGGCGGGGGCAGGGCGGGGAGCTGTTTTTT; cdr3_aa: CASSPGRGQGGELFF
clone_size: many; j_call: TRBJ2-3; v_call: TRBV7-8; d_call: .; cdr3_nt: TGTGCCAGCACCCCGGACACGCAGTATTTT; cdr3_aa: CASTPDTQYF
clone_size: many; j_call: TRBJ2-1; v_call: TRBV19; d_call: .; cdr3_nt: TGTGCCAGTACTCTGGGGTCTCGGAAGTACAATGAGCAGTTCTTC; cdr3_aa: CASTLGSRKYNEQFF